This T cell receptor beta chain was sequenced for a study of blood T cell repertoires in COVID-19. Study overall: Samples of COVID-19 (acute and convalescent) were obtained from the United States, Italy and Spain. T cells, B-cell-depleted T cells, or PBMCs supplied cDNA or gDNA.

Repertoires were generated with immunoSEQ multiplex PCR, while TCRdb's copy carries only in-frame clones and drops some. The sample contains just over 35,000 clones, nearly 90% of which appear only once. The sequence came from a human donor in a cohort sampled during active COVID-19. The sample consisted of peripheral blood.

CDR3 region: CASSLRTGWNEQFF. The CDR3 DNA reads as TGCGCCAGCAGCCTTCGGACAGGGTGGAATGAGCAGTTCTTC. V gene TRBV4-1 combines with J gene TRBJ2-1; TRBD1 agrees at 8 bases. Germline-derived CDR1 and CDR2 are MGHRA and YSYEKL. The CDR3 totals 14 residues. The J segment lost 7 bases and the V segment lost 4 bases, leaving 6 bases of the junction unmatched.